These T cell receptor beta chains were read from a single sample in a study of T cell repertoires in cytomegalovirus infection. MiXCR was run by TCRdb on the reads, yielding one entry per CDR3 protein. The sample has a few hundred thousand distinct CDR3 sequences, 25% to 30% seen once; the top ten hold approximately 20%. Their recognized antigens are unknown. Sample: cultured PBMCs, taken from culture after CMV antigen stimulation. All receptors come from a human donor in good health (CMV status not recorded). Some clones in this sample may be carry-over from other donors' samples. CDR3s include the opening cysteine and the closing phenylalanine or tryptophan. The D gene is left open where the match is weak. Clone size appears in some rows only: once, few, many, or a class for an expanded clone.

size: -; V: TRBV6-5; D: -; J: TRBJ1-6; CDR3: CASSYSLRSSNNSPLHF; DNA: TGTGCCAGCAGTTACTCCCTCAGGTCGTCGAATAATTCACCCCTCCACTTT
size: -; V: TRBV27; D: -; J: TRBJ1-1; CDR3: CASSLRAGYEAEAFF; DNA: TGTGCCAGCAGTCTAAGGGCAGGGTATGAGGCTGAAGCTTTCTTT
size: -; V: TRBV6-5; D: TRBD2; J: TRBJ2-1; CDR3: CASRPRMVAGDNEQFF; DNA: TGTGCCAGCAGACCAAGAATGGTAGCGGGGGACAATGAGCAGTTCTTC
size: -; V: TRBV20-1; D: TRBD1; J: TRBJ1-6; CDR3: CSARNPGQGTSPLHF; DNA: TGCAGTGCTAGAAATCCGGGACAGGGCACTTCACCCCTCCACTTT
size: once; V: TRBV5-1; D: -; J: TRBJ2-3; CDR3: CASSLGQQDTQYF; DNA: TGCGCCAGCAGCTTGGGCCAACAGGATACGCAGTATTTT
size: few; V: TRBV10-3; D: -; J: TRBJ2-6; CDR3: CAISESGGSGANVLTF; DNA: TGTGCCATCAGTGAGTCGGGTGGCTCTGGGGCCAACGTCCTGACTTTC
size: -; V: TRBV27; D: -; J: TRBJ1-5; CDR3: CASSPLNRGSNQPQHF; DNA: TGTGCCAGCAGTCCCCTAAACCGGGGCTCCAATCAGCCCCAGCATTTT
size: many; V: TRBV27; D: -; J: TRBJ1-1; CDR3: CASSFKQGIGNTEAFF; DNA: TGTGCCAGCAGCTTCAAACAGGGTATTGGGAACACTGAAGCTTTCTTT
size: -; V: TRBV7-2; D: TRBD1; J: TRBJ1-2; CDR3: CASSQFTGGDGYTF; DNA: TGTGCCAGCAGCCAGTTTACAGGGGGAGATGGCTACACCTTC
size: many; V: TRBV7-9; D: -; J: TRBJ2-4; CDR3: CASNRIGTKNIQYF; DNA: TGTGCCAGCAACCGTATAGGGACCAAAAACATTCAGTACTTC
size: -; V: TRBV20-1; D: -; J: TRBJ1-3; CDR3: CSARDSARSGNTIYF; DNA: TGCAGTGCTAGAGATTCAGCCCGCTCTGGAAACACCATATATTTT
size: -; V: TRBV28; D: -; J: TRBJ1-1; CDR3: CASSLYPGEGAFF; DNA: TGTGCCAGCAGTTTATACCCAGGGGAGGGAGCTTTCTTT
size: few; V: TRBV12-3/TRBV12-4; D: -; J: TRBJ1-1; CDR3: CASSSLGGFEAFF; DNA: TGTGCCAGCAGTTCCCTGGGGGGGTTTGAAGCTTTCTTT
size: few; V: TRBV5-1; D: -; J: TRBJ1-4; CDR3: CASSLSGTDNEKLFF; DNA: TGCGCCAGCAGCTTGTCCGGGACGGATAATGAAAAACTGTTTTTT
size: -; V: TRBV4-1; D: -; J: TRBJ2-7; CDR3: CASSQENGVYEQYF; DNA: TGCGCCAGCAGCCAAGAAAATGGGGTCTACGAGCAGTACTTC
size: -; V: TRBV6-4; D: -; J: TRBJ1-6; CDR3: CASSDPLRVRDPNSPLHF; DNA: TGTGCCAGCAGTGACCCCCTCAGGGTCCGGGACCCGAATTCACCCCTCCACTTT
size: -; V: TRBV24-1; D: TRBD1; J: TRBJ1-5; CDR3: CATSVPQGLLQPQHF; DNA: TGTGCCACCAGTGTCCCACAGGGGTTGCTTCAGCCCCAGCATTTT
size: many; V: TRBV7-8; D: -; J: TRBJ2-3; CDR3: CASSLGLANTDTQYF; DNA: TGTGCCAGCAGCTTAGGGCTAGCCAACACAGATACGCAGTATTTT
size: -; V: TRBV5-6; D: -; J: TRBJ2-3; CDR3: CASSASGGTDTQYF; DNA: TGTGCCAGCAGCGCCTCTGGAGGGACAGATACGCAGTATTTT
size: once; V: TRBV5-4; D: -; J: TRBJ2-7; CDR3: CASSLGGAGAEQYF; DNA: TGTGCCAGCAGCTTGGGGGGCGCAGGGGCCGAGCAGTACTTC
size: many; V: TRBV4-1; D: TRBD1; J: TRBJ2-2; CDR3: CASSQTGQGAPGELFF; DNA: TGCGCCAGCAGCCAAACGGGACAGGGGGCTCCCGGGGAGCTGTTTTTT
size: -; V: TRBV11-3; D: TRBD2; J: TRBJ2-1; CDR3: CASSLDIGEGSYNEQFF; DNA: TGTGCCAGCAGCTTAGATATCGGGGAGGGCTCCTACAATGAGCAGTTCTTC
size: -; V: TRBV5-1; D: -; J: TRBJ1-2; CDR3: CASSLAAEGTYGYTF; DNA: TGCGCCAGCAGCTTGGCCGCAGAGGGCACCTATGGCTACACCTTC
size: few; V: TRBV9; D: -; J: TRBJ2-4; CDR3: CASSVGGDEGIQYF; DNA: TGTGCCAGCAGCGTAGGGGGAGACGAGGGCATTCAGTACTTC
size: few; V: TRBV3-1; D: -; J: TRBJ1-1; CDR3: CASSEAVMNTEAFF; DNA: TGTGCCAGCAGCGAGGCGGTTATGAACACTGAAGCTTTCTTT
size: -; V: TRBV7-8; D: -; J: TRBJ1-5; CDR3: CASSTRIQGNQPQHF; DNA: TGTGCCAGCAGCACCAGGATTCAAGGCAATCAGCCCCAGCATTTT
size: -; V: TRBV19; D: -; J: TRBJ1-1; CDR3: CASTNIRMAGVNTEAFF; DNA: TGTGCCAGTACGAATATAAGGATGGCAGGGGTTAACACTGAAGCTTTCTTT
size: few; V: TRBV19; D: TRBD1; J: TRBJ1-2; CDR3: CASIKGGRTDGYTF; DNA: TGTGCCAGTATCAAAGGGGGCAGAACGGACGGCTACACCTTC
size: -; V: TRBV19; D: -; J: TRBJ1-6; CDR3: CASRDADLPSSPLHF; DNA: TGTGCCAGTAGGGACGCCGACCTGCCTAGTTCACCCCTCCACTTT
size: few; V: TRBV27; D: -; J: TRBJ2-3; CDR3: CASSSHDSTDTQYF; DNA: TGTGCCAGCAGTTCCCACGACAGCACAGATACGCAGTATTTT
size: few; V: TRBV7-2; D: TRBD2; J: TRBJ2-3; CDR3: CASSSAGRTDTQYF; DNA: TGTGCCAGCAGCTCAGCGGGGCGCACAGATACGCAGTATTTT
size: -; V: TRBV5-4; D: -; J: TRBJ2-7; CDR3: CASSLGSGGTYEQYF; DNA: TGTGCCAGCAGCTTAGGTTCGGGCGGGACCTACGAGCAGTACTTC
size: once; V: TRBV24-1; D: TRBD1; J: TRBJ2-1; CDR3: CATSDPTGEQFF; DNA: TGTGCCACCAGTGATCCGACAGGGGAGCAGTTCTTC
size: few; V: TRBV6-6; D: -; J: TRBJ1-1; CDR3: CASSYMAALRNTEAFF; DNA: TGTGCCAGCAGTTACATGGCAGCCTTGCGGAACACTGAAGCTTTCTTT
size: -; V: TRBV7-9; D: -; J: TRBJ1-1; CDR3: CASSLVVGDEAFF; DNA: TGTGCCAGCAGCTTAGTTGTGGGGGATGAAGCTTTCTTT
size: once; V: TRBV9; D: -; J: TRBJ2-6; CDR3: CASSVAADSGANVLTF; DNA: TGTGCCAGCAGCGTAGCTGCGGACTCTGGGGCCAACGTCCTGACTTTC
size: -; V: TRBV6-2/TRBV6-3; D: -; J: TRBJ2-7; CDR3: CASNQRDFSYEQYF; DNA: TGTGCCAGCAATCAGAGGGACTTCTCCTACGAGCAGTACTTC
size: -; V: TRBV2; D: TRBD1; J: TRBJ2-5; CDR3: CASSHRRQGLGETQYF; DNA: TGTGCCAGCAGTCATCGGCGACAGGGTTTGGGGGAGACCCAGTACTTC
size: -; V: TRBV14; D: -; J: TRBJ2-7; CDR3: CASSRKAGSTYEQYF; DNA: TGTGCCAGCAGCCGGAAAGCCGGGTCGACCTACGAGCAGTACTTC
size: -; V: TRBV12-3/TRBV12-4; D: TRBD1; J: TRBJ1-1; CDR3: CASNLSRDRVNTEAFF; DNA: TGTGCCAGCAATCTAAGTAGGGACAGGGTGAACACTGAAGCTTTCTTT